This TCR beta chain was profiled in a study of blood T cells in healthy people across ages. This clonotype has only one observation. A second about 7 to 12 cycle PCR used barcoded and J-beta primers. TCRdb analysed the 5' RACE reads with MiXCR anew, one entry per CDR3 protein. The table records 1.5 million or so distinct CDR3 sequences, around 39% of them present only once. V was clipped by 4 bases and J by 10 bases; unmatched bases: 6. Per the germline V gene, CDR1 is SGHKS and CDR2 is YYEKEE (reference sequence). The CDR3 spans 14 residues. The chain joins TRBV5-5 to TRBJ2-2; 11 positions match TRBD1. Sequencing was done on a sample of blood. The receptor's source is a woman aged 18-29 years in good health. CDR3 residues: CASSLGTGGEELFF. CDR3 DNA: TGTGCCAGCAGCCTAGGGACAGGGGGAGAGGAGCTGTTTTTT.